This T cell receptor (beta chain) was sequenced during a study of T cell responses to AZD1222 COVID-19 vaccine. Study-level findings and limits: It should be noted that donors were predominantly white British and more often female, and clonal diversity was possibly underestimated.

The CDR3 length is 16 residues. Unmatched junction bases numbered 10, after V lost 2 bases and J lost 3 bases. Germline loops: CDR1 SGHRS, CDR2 YFSETQ. TCRdb's copy holds only in-frame clones and misses some; the assay was immunoSEQ multiplex PCR. The top ten hold about 2.7% of the sample, which has roughly 100,000 clones, 70% to 90% seen once. A single count supports this clone. Its antigen is not identified. This receptor was identified in an adult in good health. V is TRBV5-1 and J is TRBJ1-1; 7 nucleotides line up with TRBD1. The sample consisted of peripheral blood, taken on day 0 of AZD1222 vaccination. CDR3 region: CASSFRDRFRDTEAFF. The CDR3 DNA reads TGCGCCAGCAGCTTCCGGGACAGATTTAGGGACACTGAAGCTTTCTTT.